This T cell receptor beta chain was sequenced for a study of Ad26.COV2.S vaccination and SARS-CoV-2 variants. Described treatment: about 20 received Ad26.COV2.S at low or high dose, single or two shots; about 5 received placebo; per-sample allocation not given. Following the first vaccine or placebo injection, samples were taken on day 63. TCRdb's table, derived via immunoSEQ multiplex PCR, lists solely in-frame clones and lacks some. The repertoire includes about 370,000 clones, about 91% of them detected once, and 1.5% to 2% sits in the top ten. Germline V gene sequence: CDR1 SGHNT, CDR2 YYREEE (reference sequence). Trimming took off 4 bases at V and 0 bases at J, with 13 bases between the two ends. The CDR3 has 15 amino acids.

The sequence was collected from a person aged 18 to 65 who received the Ad26.COV2.S COVID-19 vaccine or a placebo. The starting material was peripheral blood, obtained in a trial of Ad26.COV2.S vaccine versus placebo. The J gene is TRBJ1-1, the V gene TRBV5-4; tentatively, D is TRBD1 (6 bases). DNA for the CDR3: TGTGCCAGCAGCCTCCAGGGGTCCTTGAACACTGAAGCTTTCTTT. This sequence encodes CASSLQGSLNTEAFF.